Presented here are 12 T cell receptor beta chains from one specimen sequenced in a study of early T cells in non-severe SARS-CoV-2 infection. TCRdb re-called the 5' RACE reads through MiXCR, storing one row per CDR3 protein. Of some 96,000 distinct CDR3 sequences listed, 9.5% to 11% are singletons. The sequencing here drew on whole blood, taken at baseline. These receptors came from an adult who was a healthcare worker with PCR-confirmed SARS-CoV-2 infection or an uninfected control (not recorded which).

V is TRBV7-8 and J is TRBJ1-1, with D uncertain. Trimming removed 3 bases from V and 1 base from J, with 6 bases in between. The CDR3 contains 13 residues. Germline V CDR1 and CDR2: SGHVS, FQNEAQ. The CDR3 sequence: CASSFAENTEAFF. The CDR3 coding sequence is TGTGCCAGCAGCTTTGCCGAGAACACTGAAGCTTTCTTT.

CDR3 DNA: TGCGCCAGCAGCTTGCCGGGGGGAGGTTACAATGAGCAGTTCTTC. Amino acids: CASSLPGGGYNEQFF. The rearrangement joins TRBV5-1 to TRBJ2-1, with 7 bases fitting TRBD2. Germline values: CDR1 SGHRS, CDR2 YFSETQ. V dropped 1 base and J dropped 4; count of bases not matched to a gene: 5. The CDR3 is made up of 15 amino acids.

This clonotype was counted at least ten times. The genes are TRBV7-8 and TRBJ2-7; 10 bases are a match to TRBD2. The germline V gene has CDR1 SGHVS and CDR2 FQNEAQ. The CDR3 is made up of 16 amino acids. The V gene end was trimmed by 1 base and the J gene end by 0 bases; junction bases not matched to a gene: 3. CDR3 nucleotide sequence: TGTGCCAGCAGCTTAGTACCTAGCGGGAGCTCCTACGAGCAGTACTTC. This gives the protein CASSLVPSGSSYEQYF.

In this sample, this clonotype turned up a few times. This chain joins TRBV7-9 and TRBJ2-4, with D perhaps being TRBD1 or TRBD2 (5 bases each). The length of the CDR3 is 17 residues. Germline CDR1 and CDR2: SEHNR and FQNEAQ (reference sequence). The V end was cut by 0 bases, the J end by 4 bases, with 16 bases between. The CDR3 DNA sequence: TGTGCCAGCAGCTTAGCGCGAGCAGGGACGGAAAAAAACATTCAGTACTTC. It encodes CASSLARAGTEKNIQYF.

The gene calls are TRBV5-1 and TRBJ1-1; tentative D call: TRBD1 (6 bases). Germline V gene lookup returns CDR1 SGHRS and CDR2 YFSETQ. The CDR3 is 14 residues long. With 0 bases removed from V and 4 bases from J, the gap between germline ends came to 10 bases. As DNA, the CDR3 is TGCGCCAGCAGCTTGGCCGAACAGGGCACTGAAGCTTTCTTT. This translates into CASSLAEQGTEAFF. Complete variable domain (other parts from reference TRBV5-1 and TRBJ1-1): KAGVTQTPRYLIKTRGQQVTLSCSPISGHRSVSWYQQTPGQGLQFLFEYFSETQRNKGNFPGRFSGRQFSNSRSEMNVSTLELGDSALYLCASSLAEQGTEAFFGQGTRLTVV.

This clonotype was observed many times. The chain employs TRBV6-1 and TRBJ1-2; TRBD1 matches at 7 bases. With 11 bases clipped from V and 7 bases from J, the junction kept 7 bases outside the gene matches. Germline lookup yields CDR1 MNHNS and CDR2 SASEGT. The length of the CDR3 is 11 residues. The CDR3 spells CAGGQVSGYTF. The CDR3 coding sequence is TGTGCCGGCGGACAGGTTTCTGGCTACACCTTC.

In this sample, this clonotype turned up a few times. V is TRBV5-1 and J is TRBJ2-3, with D tentatively TRBD2 (6 bases). V was trimmed by 10 bases and J by 0 bases, leaving 15 bases between them. The CDR3 spans 14 residues. CDR1 SGHRS and CDR2 YFSETQ come from the germline V gene. DNA of the CDR3: TGCGCCTCTTGGATTGGGACTAGCACAGATACGCAGTATTTT. This encodes CASWIGTSTDTQYF.

This clonotype was counted at least ten times. This chain uses TRBV7-9 with TRBJ2-7; D is ambiguous. Looked up from germline, CDR1 is SEHNR and CDR2 is FQNEAQ (reference sequence). The CDR3 is made up of 12 amino acids. V was shortened by 4 bases and J by 0 bases, with 4 bases between the two germline ends. CDR3 amino acids: CASSSSSYEQYF. The CDR3 DNA reads as TGTGCCAGCAGCTCCAGCTCCTACGAGCAGTACTTC.

This clonotype was detected only a few times. The DNA of the CDR3 is TGTGCCAGCAGTTACGACGGACAGGGGAGGTACGAGCAGTACTTC. Translated: CASSYDGQGRYEQYF. This chain connects TRBV6-2 or TRBV6-3 to TRBJ2-7, with 9 nucleotides matching TRBD1. Per the germline V gene, CDR1 is MNHEY and CDR2 is SVGEGT. The CDR3 is 15 residues long. Trimming at V came to 2 bases and at J to 4 bases, leaving 6 bases not matched to a gene.

This clonotype was seen many times. V gene TRBV20-1 combines with J gene TRBJ2-5, with TRBD1 matching over 8 bases. Germline loops: CDR1 DFQATT, CDR2 SNEGSKA (reference sequence). There are 14 residues in the CDR3. J was trimmed by 0 bases and V by 6 bases; bases with no gene match: 6. This CDR3 is CSAQTGDYQETQYF. CDR3 DNA: TGCAGTGCGCAGACAGGGGACTACCAAGAGACCCAGTACTTC.

V usage is TRBV5-6 and J usage is TRBJ1-3; D possibly corresponds to TRBD1 (5 bases). The germline gives CDR1 SGHDT, CDR2 YYEEEE. CDR3 size: 16 residues. V lost 0 bases and J lost 0, with 10 bases in between. CDR3: CASSLEGPASGNTIYF. The CDR3 region has the DNA TGTGCCAGCAGCTTGGAGGGGCCAGCCTCTGGAAACACCATATATTTT. Full variable domain (missing parts from reference TRBV5-6 and TRBJ1-3): DAGVTQSPTHLIKTRGQQVTLRCSPKSGHDTVSWYQQALGQGPQFIFQYYEEEERQRGNFPDRFSGHQFPNYSSELNVNALLLGDSALYLCASSLEGPASGNTIYFGEGSWLTVV.

The genes are TRBV7-9 and TRBJ1-1; D gene uncertain. CDR1 and CDR2 from the germline V gene are SEHNR and FQNEAQ (reference sequence). V lost 3 bases to trimming and J lost 1 base, with 6 bases between them. The CDR3 length is 13 residues. This CDR3 is CASSFEGNTEAFF. CDR3 DNA sequence: TGTGCCAGCAGCTTTGAAGGGAACACTGAAGCTTTCTTT.